Following are 18 T cell receptor beta chains from one sample sequenced in a study of T-cell reconstitution after alpha-beta-depleted transplantation in children. Unique molecular identifiers were used in preparing the TCRbeta library. TCRdb re-analysed the PCR reads in MiXCR, keeping a single row per CDR3 protein. The table records under 750,000 distinct CDR3 sequences, more than 20% of them present only once. This material consisted of PBMCs, mostly from graft donor cells, taken 360 days after TCRalphabeta/CD19-depleted stem cell transplant. The receptor set was obtained from a boy less than two years old who had a stem cell transplant for acute myeloid leukemia, so the T cells may come from the graft donor.

This clonotype was recorded many times. The chain combines TRBV12-3 or TRBV12-4 with TRBJ2-3; 10 bases match TRBD2. The junction had 11 bases not matched to a gene; V was cut back by 8 bases and J by 6 bases. The CDR3 sequence is 15 residues long. For the CDR3, the DNA is TGTGCCAGCCCCCTCCCACTAGCGGGGTCCGATACGCAGTATTTT. Its translation is CASPLPLAGSDTQYF.

This clonotype was observed a few times. V gene TRBV6-1 combines with J gene TRBJ2-3, with 8 positions matching TRBD2. The J segment lost 2 bases and the V segment lost 8 bases, leaving 12 bases of the junction unmatched. The CDR3 totals 16 residues. In germline, CDR1 is MNHNS, CDR2 SASEGT. CDR3 coding DNA: TGTGCCAGCTCACGGGGGGGGAAAACTCCCACAGATACGCAGTATTTT. This gives the protein CASSRGGKTPTDTQYF.

On this clonotype itself: The limits of the CDR3 on the DNA are not certain, so only TCRdb's listed CDR3 is given. The gene calls are TRBV12-3 or TRBV12-4 and TRBJ1-1; TRBD1, the D gene given by the table, was not confirmed from the DNA. From its first to its last residue, the CDR3 has 17 amino acids. The CDR3: CASSFSVPGEDNTEAFF.

In this sample, this clonotype turned up many times. The V call is TRBV6-5, the J call TRBJ2-5; TRBD1 might be the D (6 bases). This CDR3 spans 14 amino acids. Trimming took 7 bases from V and 3 from J, leaving 15 bases between them. Germline CDR1 and CDR2: MNHEY and SVGAGI. The CDR3: CASNSISGEETQYF. DNA of the CDR3: TGTGCCAGCAATAGCATATCAGGGGAAGAGACCCAGTACTTC.

The chain joins TRBV6-4 to TRBJ1-4; 10 nucleotides line up with TRBD1. The germline V gene has CDR1 MRHNA and CDR2 SNTAGT. Trimming cost V 6 bases and J 6 bases; bases outside gene matches: 4. The CDR3 is 14 residues long. DNA for the CDR3: TGTGCCAGCAGGACCGGGACAGGGGATGAAAAACTGTTTTTT. It codes for CASRTGTGDEKLFF.

This clonotype appeared a few times. The genes are TRBV5-1 and TRBJ2-5, with unresolved D. Germline-derived CDR1 and CDR2 are SGHRS and YFSETQ. With 0 bases removed from V and 5 bases from J, the gap between germline ends came to 14 bases. This CDR3 has 15 amino acids. The CDR3 sequence: CASSLAGQTPETQYF. DNA of the CDR3: TGCGCCAGCAGCTTGGCCGGCCAGACGCCCGAGACCCAGTACTTC.

The sample holds many counts of this clonotype. V is TRBV7-2 and J is TRBJ2-2; 7 positions agree with TRBD1. Trimming removed 3 bases from V and 3 bases from J; junction bases left unmatched: 4. Germline V gene lookup returns CDR1 SGHTA and CDR2 FQGNSA. The CDR3 loop spans 15 amino acids. The CDR3 DNA reads TGTGCCAGCAGCTTCGAACAGGGGCACACCGGGGAGCTGTTTTTT. This sequence encodes CASSFEQGHTGELFF.

The chain employs TRBV20-1 and TRBJ2-7, with a possible D match to TRBD1 (5 bases). CDR3 size: 14 residues. Germline V lookup: CDR1 DFQATT, CDR2 SNEGSKA (reference sequence). V was trimmed by 3 bases and J by 3 bases, leaving 15 bases between them. The CDR3 DNA sequence: TGCAGTGCTAGCAAAGGGGTGAACAACTACGAGCAGTACTTC. It translates to CSASKGVNNYEQYF.

This clonotype was counted at least ten times. This sequence joins TRBV6-6 and TRBJ2-7, with D maybe TRBD1 (6 bases). The V and J ends lost 5 bases and 6 bases respectively, with 11 bases between them. Per the germline V gene, CDR1 is MNHNY and CDR2 is SVGAGI (reference sequence). This CDR3 spans 12 amino acids. This chain's CDR3 is CASSRTGTEQYV. CDR3 sequence (DNA): TGTGCCAGCAGTAGAACAGGGACCGAGCAGTACGTC.

This clonotype has more than one count but fewer than ten. V gene TRBV18 combines with J gene TRBJ2-7, with D possibly matching TRBD2 (5 bases). The CDR3 totals 14 residues. The germline CDR1 and CDR2 sequences are KGHSH and LQKENI. V lost 3 bases and J 3 bases, leaving 12 bases between the germline ends. As DNA, the CDR3 is TGTGCCAGCTCACCTCCCGGGGAAGGCTACGAGCAGTACTTC. Protein sequence: CASSPPGEGYEQYF.

This clonotype showed up many times. The chain employs TRBV20-1 and TRBJ2-1; D possibly corresponds to TRBD2 (6 bases). V was shortened by 5 bases and J by 4 bases, with 9 bases between the two germline ends. There are 12 residues in the CDR3. The germline gives CDR1 DFQATT, CDR2 SNEGSKA (reference sequence). The CDR3 sequence is CSAVRGYNEQFF. CDR3 coding DNA: TGCAGTGCTGTTCGGGGGTACAATGAGCAGTTCTTC.

This sequence joins TRBV6-2 or TRBV6-3 and TRBJ2-1; D unclear. The germline V gene has CDR1 MNHEY and CDR2 SVGEGT. Trimming took off 6 bases at V and 5 bases at J, with 11 bases between the two ends. The CDR3 runs to 13 residues. The CDR3 loop is CASSHIFHNEQFF. The CDR3 DNA reads as TGTGCCAGCAGCCACATCTTTCACAATGAGCAGTTCTTC.

In its sample, this clonotype was seen a few times. The chain recombines TRBV24-1 with TRBJ2-2; 8 bases are a match to TRBD1. The CDR3 spans 15 residues. Germline CDR1 reads KGHDR; CDR2 reads SFDVKD. V gave up 5 bases and J gave up 5 bases; unmatched junction bases: 6. The CDR3 nucleotides are TGTGCCACCAGTGTCGCAGGGGGCGAGACCGGGGAGCTGTTTTTT. The encoded protein is CATSVAGGETGELFF.

The chain recombines TRBV27 with TRBJ2-3; TRBD1 matches 9 bases. This CDR3 has 16 amino acids. The J segment lost 0 bases and the V segment lost 5 bases, leaving 6 bases of the junction unmatched. CDR1 MNHEY and CDR2 SMNVEV come from the germline V gene (reference sequence). The DNA of the CDR3 is TGTGCCAGCAGTGTGGACAGGGGACTTAGCACAGATACGCAGTATTTT. Protein sequence: CASSVDRGLSTDTQYF.

This clonotype was counted only a few times. This rearrangement joins TRBV25-1 to TRBJ2-6, with 9 bases fitting TRBD1. CDR1 is MGHDK, CDR2 SYGVNS, per germline. This CDR3 is 17 amino acids long. The J segment lost 3 bases and the V segment lost 4 bases, leaving 7 bases of the junction unmatched. The CDR3 region has the DNA TGTGCCAGCAGTGTCGGGACAGGGAGTGTTGGGGCCAACGTCCTGACTTTC. Translating gives CASSVGTGSVGANVLTF. The full variable domain, in which reference TRBV25-1 and TRBJ2-6 provide the parts outside the CDR3, is EADIYQTPRYLVIGTGKKITLECSQTMGHDKMYWYQQDPGMELHLIHYSYGVNSTEKGDLSSESTVSRIRTEHFPLTLESARPSHTSQYLCASSVGTGSVGANVLTFGAGSRLTVL.

The rearrangement links TRBV6-1 to TRBJ2-1; 16 bases are shared with TRBD2. The trim removed 7 bases at V and 7 bases at J, leaving 7 bases unmatched. Germline V gene sequence: CDR1 MNHNS, CDR2 SASEGT. This CDR3 has 16 amino acids. CDR3 in amino acids: CASKNSGLAGGNEQFF. The CDR3 DNA reads TGTGCCAGCAAGAACTCGGGACTAGCGGGGGGGAATGAGCAGTTCTTC.

This clonotype has a handful of counts. J is TRBJ1-3 and V is TRBV12-3 or TRBV12-4, with D tentatively TRBD1 (5 bases). The CDR3 length is 14 residues. Trimming cost V 7 bases and J 3 bases, with 13 bases left between them. CDR3 in DNA: TGTGCCAGCAACCCCGGGACGGATGGAAACACCATATATTTT. It codes for CASNPGTDGNTIYF.

Many counts were recorded for this clonotype. The V call is TRBV29-1, the J call TRBJ1-2; D is unclear. The germline V gene has CDR1 SQVTM and CDR2 ANQGSEA. This CDR3 has 16 residues. Trimming shortened V by 7 bases and J by 8 bases, and 29 bases separated the two germline ends. CDR3: CSADFSYREPPGGYTF. The CDR3 region has the DNA TGCAGCGCGGACTTTAGTTATAGGGAACCCCCCGGCGGCTACACCTTC. Combining the CDR3 with reference TRBV29-1 and TRBJ1-2 gives the whole variable domain SAVISQKPSRDICQRGTSLTIQCQVDSQVTMMFWYRQQPGQSLTLIATANQGSEATYESGFVIDKFPISRPNLTFSTLTVSNMSPEDSSIYLCSADFSYREPPGGYTFGSGTRLTVV.